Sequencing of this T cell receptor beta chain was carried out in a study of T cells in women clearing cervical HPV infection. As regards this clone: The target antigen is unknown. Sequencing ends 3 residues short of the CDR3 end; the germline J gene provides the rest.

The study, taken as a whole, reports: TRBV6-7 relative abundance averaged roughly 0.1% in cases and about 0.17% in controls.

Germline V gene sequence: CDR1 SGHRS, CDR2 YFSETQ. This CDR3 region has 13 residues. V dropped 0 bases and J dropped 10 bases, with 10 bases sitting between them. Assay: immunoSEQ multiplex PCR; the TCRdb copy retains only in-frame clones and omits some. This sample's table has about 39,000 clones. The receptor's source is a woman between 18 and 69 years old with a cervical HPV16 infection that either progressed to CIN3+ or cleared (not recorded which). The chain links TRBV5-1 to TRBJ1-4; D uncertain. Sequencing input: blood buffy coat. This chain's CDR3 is CASSLAEYGKLFF. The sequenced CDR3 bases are TGCGCCAGCAGCTTGGCCGAGTACGGAAAA.